Listed below are T cell receptor beta chains from one sample, sequenced in a study of T-cell memory formation after mild COVID-19. TCRdb re-analysed the 5' RACE reads in MiXCR, keeping a single row per CDR3 protein. The sample carries just over 300,000 distinct CDR3 sequences, 19% recorded once. The sequenced material came from PBMCs or a T cell subset sorted from them (not recorded which). These receptors were obtained from a man in his late teens or twenties who had mild COVID-19 (a few samples of this study predate the infection). Cell type and time point are not known. CDR3s include the opening cysteine and the closing phenylalanine or tryptophan. Each record gives: CDR3 protein, CDR3 DNA, V gene, clone size, J gene, D gene. D genes are given only for firm matches. Clone size is not always given. Where it is, it says once, few, many or a class for expanded clones.

CDR3 protein: CASSVVPSPASSYNEQFF
CDR3 DNA: TGTGCCAGCAGCGTAGTCCCTAGTCCCGCGAGCTCCTACAATGAGCAGTTCTTC
V gene: TRBV9
clone size: NA
J gene: TRBJ2-1
D gene: NA

CDR3 protein: CASSFWGQETQYF
CDR3 DNA: TGTGCCAGCAGCTTCTGGGGCCAAGAGACCCAGTACTTC
V gene: TRBV5-5
clone size: few
J gene: TRBJ2-5
D gene: NA

CDR3 protein: CASSLTRGRGPDTQYF
CDR3 DNA: TGTGCCAGCAGCTTAACACGCGGGAGGGGGCCAGATACGCAGTATTTT
V gene: TRBV7-3
clone size: NA
J gene: TRBJ2-3
D gene: TRBD2

CDR3 protein: CASSYNGNTEAFF
CDR3 DNA: TGTGCCAGCAGTTACAACGGGAACACTGAAGCTTTCTTT
V gene: TRBV6-2/TRBV6-3
clone size: NA
J gene: TRBJ1-1
D gene: NA

CDR3 protein: CAISGRTASSYEQYF
CDR3 DNA: TGTGCCATCAGTGGACGGACAGCGTCGTCCTACGAGCAGTACTTC
V gene: TRBV10-3
clone size: NA
J gene: TRBJ2-7
D gene: NA

CDR3 protein: CSARNPGVGTEAFF
CDR3 DNA: TGCAGTGCTAGAAACCCCGGGGTGGGCACTGAAGCTTTCTTT
V gene: TRBV20-1
clone size: NA
J gene: TRBJ1-1
D gene: NA

CDR3 protein: CAISEFGAGRTEAFF
CDR3 DNA: TGTGCAATCAGTGAGTTCGGAGCAGGGCGCACTGAAGCTTTCTTT
V gene: TRBV10-3
clone size: NA
J gene: TRBJ1-1
D gene: NA

CDR3 protein: CASSPPGVYEQYF
CDR3 DNA: TGTGCCAGCAGCCCTCCAGGGGTTTACGAGCAGTACTTC
V gene: TRBV13
clone size: NA
J gene: TRBJ2-7
D gene: NA

CDR3 protein: CASSNPPGPHEQYF
CDR3 DNA: TGTGCCAGCAGCAACCCTCCGGGACCCCACGAGCAGTACTTC
V gene: TRBV12-3/TRBV12-4
clone size: NA
J gene: TRBJ2-7
D gene: NA

CDR3 protein: CASSPGTELTQYF
CDR3 DNA: TGTGCCAGCAGTCCCGGGACTGAACTTACGCAGTATTTT
V gene: TRBV28
clone size: few
J gene: TRBJ2-3
D gene: NA

CDR3 protein: CASSYRGNYGYTF
CDR3 DNA: TGTGCCAGCAGTTACAGGGGAAACTATGGCTACACCTTC
V gene: TRBV12-3/TRBV12-4
clone size: few
J gene: TRBJ1-2
D gene: TRBD1

CDR3 protein: CASSLVVGAMEQYF
CDR3 DNA: TGCGCCAGCAGCTTGGTGGTGGGGGCGATGGAGCAGTACTTC
V gene: TRBV5-1
clone size: NA
J gene: TRBJ2-7
D gene: NA

CDR3 protein: CSARKQGGDSPLHF
CDR3 DNA: TGCAGTGCTAGAAAACAGGGGGGAGATTCACCCCTCCACTTT
V gene: TRBV20-1
clone size: NA
J gene: TRBJ1-6
D gene: TRBD1

CDR3 protein: CSARDNSNNSPLHF
CDR3 DNA: TGCAGTGCTAGAGATAACAGCAATAATTCACCCCTCCACTTT
V gene: TRBV20-1
clone size: few
J gene: TRBJ1-6
D gene: NA

CDR3 protein: CASRLGQGVYGYTF
CDR3 DNA: TGTGCCAGCAGACTGGGACAGGGTGTATATGGCTACACCTTC
V gene: TRBV6-5
clone size: NA
J gene: TRBJ1-2
D gene: TRBD1

CDR3 protein: CASSFLDRGTGELFF
CDR3 DNA: TGTGCCAGCAGCTTTTTGGACAGGGGCACCGGGGAGCTGTTTTTT
V gene: TRBV7-6
clone size: NA
J gene: TRBJ2-2
D gene: TRBD1

CDR3 protein: CASSRTGDLRQPQHF
CDR3 DNA: TGTGCCAGCAGTAGGACAGGGGATCTAAGACAGCCCCAGCATTTT
V gene: TRBV6-5
clone size: NA
J gene: TRBJ1-5
D gene: TRBD1

CDR3 protein: CSATPGQGKTDTQYF
CDR3 DNA: TGCAGTGCTACCCCGGGACAGGGGAAAACAGATACGCAGTATTTT
V gene: TRBV20-1
clone size: few
J gene: TRBJ2-3
D gene: TRBD1

CDR3 protein: CASIGTGDTQYF
CDR3 DNA: TGTGCCAGCATTGGGACGGGGGATACGCAGTATTTT
V gene: TRBV6-5
clone size: NA
J gene: TRBJ2-3
D gene: NA

CDR3 protein: CASSLGAEQFF
CDR3 DNA: TGTGCCAGCAGCTTGGGTGCTGAGCAGTTCTTC
V gene: TRBV7-9
clone size: many
J gene: TRBJ2-1
D gene: NA

CDR3 protein: CATSDFRSSSYNEQFF
CDR3 DNA: TGTGCCACCAGTGATTTTCGGTCCAGCTCCTACAATGAGCAGTTCTTC
V gene: TRBV24-1
clone size: few
J gene: TRBJ2-1
D gene: NA

CDR3 protein: CASSQTAGGQGPIVQETQYF
CDR3 DNA: TGTGCCAGCAGCCAAACGGCTGGGGGCCAGGGCCCTATCGTACAAGAGACCCAGTACTTC
V gene: TRBV7-9
clone size: NA
J gene: TRBJ2-5
D gene: NA

CDR3 protein: CASSSDPRGAGEKLFF
CDR3 DNA: TGCGCCAGCAGCTCCGACCCCAGGGGAGCGGGCGAAAAACTGTTTTTT
V gene: TRBV5-1
clone size: few
J gene: TRBJ1-4
D gene: NA

CDR3 protein: CASSFIYSYNEQFF
CDR3 DNA: TGTGCCAGCAGCTTTATTTACTCCTACAATGAGCAGTTCTTC
V gene: TRBV7-2
clone size: many
J gene: TRBJ2-1
D gene: NA

CDR3 protein: CASSSGPRETQYF
CDR3 DNA: TGTGCCAGCAGCTCAGGACCGCGGGAGACCCAGTACTTC
V gene: TRBV7-6
clone size: NA
J gene: TRBJ2-5
D gene: NA

CDR3 protein: CASSTSGGVLTDTQYF
CDR3 DNA: TGTGCCAGCAGTACAAGCGGGGGGGTACTCACAGATACGCAGTATTTT
V gene: TRBV27
clone size: NA
J gene: TRBJ2-3
D gene: TRBD2

CDR3 protein: CASRRPGTLETQYF
CDR3 DNA: TGTGCCAGCAGACGTCCCGGGACCTTAGAGACCCAGTACTTC
V gene: TRBV11-2
clone size: NA
J gene: TRBJ2-5
D gene: NA

CDR3 protein: CASSRGQFSTDTQYF
CDR3 DNA: TGCGCCAGCAGCCGCGGACAGTTTAGCACAGATACGCAGTATTTT
V gene: TRBV4-1
clone size: NA
J gene: TRBJ2-3
D gene: NA

CDR3 protein: CASSFTSRPQETQYF
CDR3 DNA: TGTGCCAGCAGCTTCACAAGCCGCCCCCAAGAGACCCAGTACTTC
V gene: TRBV5-4
clone size: many
J gene: TRBJ2-5
D gene: NA

CDR3 protein: CASSLVRGKLFF
CDR3 DNA: TGTGCCAGCAGCTTAGTTCGAGGAAAACTGTTTTTT
V gene: TRBV7-9
clone size: few
J gene: TRBJ1-4
D gene: NA

CDR3 protein: CASRQGLEGNEQFF
CDR3 DNA: TGTGCCAGCCGTCAGGGACTGGAGGGGAATGAGCAGTTCTTC
V gene: TRBV7-2
clone size: many
J gene: TRBJ2-1
D gene: NA

CDR3 protein: CASSLVATGLAGGPTREQFF
CDR3 DNA: TGTGCCAGCAGCTTAGTGGCCACGGGACTAGCGGGGGGCCCTACTCGTGAGCAGTTCTTC
V gene: TRBV7-2
clone size: few
J gene: TRBJ2-1
D gene: TRBD2

CDR3 protein: CASSKGLGDPNEQFF
CDR3 DNA: TGCGCCAGCTCAAAAGGATTGGGAGATCCCAATGAGCAGTTCTTC
V gene: TRBV4-3
clone size: many
J gene: TRBJ2-1
D gene: NA

CDR3 protein: CASSLRGISGGAKDTQYF
CDR3 DNA: TGTGCCAGCAGCTTAAGGGGAATCAGCGGGGGGGCCAAAGATACGCAGTATTTT
V gene: TRBV7-3
clone size: few
J gene: TRBJ2-3
D gene: TRBD2

CDR3 protein: CASSYLAGDVGDTQYF
CDR3 DNA: TGTGCCAGCAGTTACCTAGCGGGGGACGTTGGAGATACGCAGTATTTT
V gene: TRBV6-5
clone size: NA
J gene: TRBJ2-3
D gene: TRBD2